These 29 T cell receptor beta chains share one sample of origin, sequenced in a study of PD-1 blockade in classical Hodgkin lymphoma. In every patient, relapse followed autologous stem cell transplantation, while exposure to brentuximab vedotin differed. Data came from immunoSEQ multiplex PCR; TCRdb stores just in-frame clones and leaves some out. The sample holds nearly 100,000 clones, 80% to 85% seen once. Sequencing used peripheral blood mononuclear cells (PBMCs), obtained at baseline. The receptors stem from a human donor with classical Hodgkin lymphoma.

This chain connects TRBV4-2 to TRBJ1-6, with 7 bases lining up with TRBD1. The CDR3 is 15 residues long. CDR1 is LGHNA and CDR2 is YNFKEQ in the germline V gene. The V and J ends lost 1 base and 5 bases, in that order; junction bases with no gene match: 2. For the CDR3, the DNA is TGTGCCAGCAGCCAAGTGGACAGGAATAATTCACCCCTCCACTTT. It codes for CASSQVDRNNSPLHF.

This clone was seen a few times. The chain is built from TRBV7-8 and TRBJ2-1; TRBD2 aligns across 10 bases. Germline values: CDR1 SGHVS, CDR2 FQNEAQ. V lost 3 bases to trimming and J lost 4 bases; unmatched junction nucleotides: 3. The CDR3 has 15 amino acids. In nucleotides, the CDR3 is TGTGCCAGCAGCTTGTCGGGACTAGCGTACAATGAGCAGTTCTTC. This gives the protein CASSLSGLAYNEQFF. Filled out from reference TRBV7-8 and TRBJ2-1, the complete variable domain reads GAGVSQSPRYKVAKRGQDVALRCDPISGHVSLFWYQQALGQGPEFLTYFQNEAQLDKSGLPSDRFFAERPEGSVSTLKIQRTQQEDSAVYLCASSLSGLAYNEQFFGPGTRLTVL.

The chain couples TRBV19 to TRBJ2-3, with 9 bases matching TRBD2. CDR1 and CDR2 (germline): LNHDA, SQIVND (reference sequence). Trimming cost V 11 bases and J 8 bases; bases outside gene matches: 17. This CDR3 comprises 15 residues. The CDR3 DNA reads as TGTGCCTCGCTGTCTCGAAGGACTAGCGAGTCTACGCAGTATTTT. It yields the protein CASLSRRTSESTQYF.

This CDR3 reads CASSLEGKLFF. In nucleotides, the CDR3 is TGTGCCAGCAGCTTAGAAGGAAAACTGTTTTTT. The V and J genes are TRBV7-9 and TRBJ1-4, with no clear D. V lost 1 base to trimming and J lost 10 bases, with 4 bases between them. Germline-derived CDR1 and CDR2 are SEHNR and FQNEAQ (reference sequence). This CDR3 is built from 11 residues.

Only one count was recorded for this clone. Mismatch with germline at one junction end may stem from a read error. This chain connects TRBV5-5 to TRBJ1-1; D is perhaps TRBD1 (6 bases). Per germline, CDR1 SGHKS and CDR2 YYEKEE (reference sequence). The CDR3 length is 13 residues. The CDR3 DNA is TGTGCCAGCAGCTTGACAGGGAACGCTGAAGCTTTCTTT. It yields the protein CASSLTGNAEAFF.

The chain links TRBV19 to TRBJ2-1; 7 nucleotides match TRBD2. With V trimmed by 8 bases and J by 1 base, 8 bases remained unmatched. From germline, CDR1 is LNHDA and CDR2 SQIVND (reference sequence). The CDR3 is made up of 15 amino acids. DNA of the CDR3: TGTGCCAGTGGGACCAGCGGGATGTCCTACAATGAGCAGTTCTTC. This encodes CASGTSGMSYNEQFF.

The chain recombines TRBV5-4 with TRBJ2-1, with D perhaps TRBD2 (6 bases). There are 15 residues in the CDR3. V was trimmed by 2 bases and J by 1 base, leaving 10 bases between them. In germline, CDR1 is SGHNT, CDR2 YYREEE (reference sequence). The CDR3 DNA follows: TGTGCCAGCAGCTTCGGCGGGATATCCTACAATGAGCAGTTCTTC. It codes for CASSFGGISYNEQFF.

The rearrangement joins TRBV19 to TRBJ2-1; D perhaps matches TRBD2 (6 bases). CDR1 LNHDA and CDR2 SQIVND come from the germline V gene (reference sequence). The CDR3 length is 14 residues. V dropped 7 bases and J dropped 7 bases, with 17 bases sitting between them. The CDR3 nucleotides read TGTGCCAGTAAATCGAGGGGCGCGGGGAATGAGCAGTTCTTC. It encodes CASKSRGAGNEQFF.

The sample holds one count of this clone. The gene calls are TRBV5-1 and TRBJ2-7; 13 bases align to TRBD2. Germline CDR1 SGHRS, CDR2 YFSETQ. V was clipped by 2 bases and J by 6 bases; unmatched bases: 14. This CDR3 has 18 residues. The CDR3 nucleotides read TGCGCCAGCAGCTTATCCGGGACTAGCGGGGCCAGCCGGTCCGAGCAGTACTTC. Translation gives CASSLSGTSGASRSEQYF.

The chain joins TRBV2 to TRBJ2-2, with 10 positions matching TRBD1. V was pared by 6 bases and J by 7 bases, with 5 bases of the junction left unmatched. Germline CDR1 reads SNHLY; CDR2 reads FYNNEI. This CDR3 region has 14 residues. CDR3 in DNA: TGTGCCAGCAGCCCGGACAGGGGGTACGGGGAGCTGTTTTTT. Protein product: CASSPDRGYGELFF.

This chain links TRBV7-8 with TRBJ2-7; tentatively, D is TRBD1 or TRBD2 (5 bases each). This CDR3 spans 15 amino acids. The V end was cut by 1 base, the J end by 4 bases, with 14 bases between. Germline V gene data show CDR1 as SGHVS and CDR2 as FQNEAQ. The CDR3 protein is CASSLGGEPVYEQYF. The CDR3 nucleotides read TGTGCCAGCAGCTTAGGAGGGGAGCCAGTGTACGAGCAGTACTTC.

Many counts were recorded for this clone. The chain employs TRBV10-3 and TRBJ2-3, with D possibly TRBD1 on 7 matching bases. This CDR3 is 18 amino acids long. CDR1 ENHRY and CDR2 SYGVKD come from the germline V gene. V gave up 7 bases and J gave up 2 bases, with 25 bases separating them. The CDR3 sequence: CAITEKGAYPGVTDTQYF. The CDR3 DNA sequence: TGTGCCATCACCGAGAAGGGGGCCTACCCGGGGGTCACAGATACGCAGTATTTT.

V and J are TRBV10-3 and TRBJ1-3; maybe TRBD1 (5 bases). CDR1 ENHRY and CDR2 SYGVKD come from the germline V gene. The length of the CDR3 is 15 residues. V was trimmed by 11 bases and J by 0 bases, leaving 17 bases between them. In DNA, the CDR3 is TGTGCCTCTCAGCTTGACAGAATCTCTGGAAACACCATATATTTT. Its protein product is CASQLDRISGNTIYF.

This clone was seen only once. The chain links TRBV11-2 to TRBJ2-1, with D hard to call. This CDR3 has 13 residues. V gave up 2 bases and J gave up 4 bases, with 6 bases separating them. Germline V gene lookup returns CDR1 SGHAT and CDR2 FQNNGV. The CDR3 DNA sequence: TGTGCCAGCAGCTTAACAGATTACAATGAGCAGTTCTTC. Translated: CASSLTDYNEQFF.

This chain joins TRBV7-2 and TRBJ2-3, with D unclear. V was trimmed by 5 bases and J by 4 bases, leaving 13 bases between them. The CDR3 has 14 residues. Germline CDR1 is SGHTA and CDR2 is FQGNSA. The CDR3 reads CASSHPLASDTQYF. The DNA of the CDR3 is TGTGCCAGCAGCCACCCGTTGGCCTCAGATACGCAGTATTTT.

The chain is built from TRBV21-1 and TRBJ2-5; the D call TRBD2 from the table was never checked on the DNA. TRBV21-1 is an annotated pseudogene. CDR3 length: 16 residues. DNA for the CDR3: TGTGCCAGCAGCAACAGGACTAGCGGGCGTGAAGAGACCCAGTACTTC. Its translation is CASSNRTSGREETQYF.

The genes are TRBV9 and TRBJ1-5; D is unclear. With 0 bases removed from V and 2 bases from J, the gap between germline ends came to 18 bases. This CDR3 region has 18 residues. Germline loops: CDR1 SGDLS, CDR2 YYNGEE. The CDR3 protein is CASSVDGLKGSGNQPQHF. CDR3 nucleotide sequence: TGTGCCAGCAGCGTAGATGGTTTGAAGGGATCAGGCAATCAGCCCCAGCATTTT.

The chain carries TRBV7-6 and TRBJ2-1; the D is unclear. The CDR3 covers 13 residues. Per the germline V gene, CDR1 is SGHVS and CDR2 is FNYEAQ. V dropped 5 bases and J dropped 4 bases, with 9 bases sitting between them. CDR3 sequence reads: CASSQARYNEQFF. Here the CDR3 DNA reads TGTGCCAGCAGCCAGGCAAGGTACAATGAGCAGTTCTTC.

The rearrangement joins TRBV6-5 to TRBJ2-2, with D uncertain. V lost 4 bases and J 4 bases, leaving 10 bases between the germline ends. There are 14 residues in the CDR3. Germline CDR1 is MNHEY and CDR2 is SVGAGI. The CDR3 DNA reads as TGTGCCAGCAGTTGGCAACGAAGCACCGGGGAGCTGTTTTTT. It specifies CASSWQRSTGELFF.

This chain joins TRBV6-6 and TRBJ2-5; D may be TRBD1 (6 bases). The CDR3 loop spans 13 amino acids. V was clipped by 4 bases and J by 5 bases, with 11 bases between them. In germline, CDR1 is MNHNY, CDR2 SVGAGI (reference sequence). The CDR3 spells CASSFERGETQYF. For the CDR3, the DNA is TGTGCCAGCAGTTTTGAGAGGGGGGAGACCCAGTACTTC.

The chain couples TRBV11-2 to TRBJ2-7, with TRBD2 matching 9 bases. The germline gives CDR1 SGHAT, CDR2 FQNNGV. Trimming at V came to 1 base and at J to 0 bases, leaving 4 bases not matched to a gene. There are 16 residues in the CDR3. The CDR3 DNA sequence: TGTGCCAGCAGCTTAGGAGTTAGCGGGAGCTCCTACGAGCAGTACTTC. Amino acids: CASSLGVSGSSYEQYF.

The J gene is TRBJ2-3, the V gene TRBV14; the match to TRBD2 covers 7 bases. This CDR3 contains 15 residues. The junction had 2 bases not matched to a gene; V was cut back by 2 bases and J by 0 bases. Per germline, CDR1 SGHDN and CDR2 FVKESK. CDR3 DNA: TGTGCCAGCAGCCAACGTAGCGGGAGCACAGATACGCAGTATTTT. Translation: CASSQRSGSTDTQYF.

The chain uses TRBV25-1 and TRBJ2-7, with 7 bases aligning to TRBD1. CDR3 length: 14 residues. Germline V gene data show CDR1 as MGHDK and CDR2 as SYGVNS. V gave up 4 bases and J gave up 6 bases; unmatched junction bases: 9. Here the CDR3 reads CASSGWTGGGEQYF. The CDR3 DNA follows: TGTGCCAGCAGTGGGTGGACAGGCGGTGGCGAGCAGTACTTC.

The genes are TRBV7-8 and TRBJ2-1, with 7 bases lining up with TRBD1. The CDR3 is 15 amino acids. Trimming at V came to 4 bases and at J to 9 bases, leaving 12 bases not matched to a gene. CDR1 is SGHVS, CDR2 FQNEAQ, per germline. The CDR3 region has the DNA TGTGCCAGCAGCTCCTACCCCCGGACAGGACTTGAGCAGTTCTTC. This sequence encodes CASSSYPRTGLEQFF.

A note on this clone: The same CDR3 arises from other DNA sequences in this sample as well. As DNA, the CDR3 is TGCGCCAGCAGCTTGAAACCGGGACTAGGAGCCGAGACCCAGTACTTC. As protein: CASSLKPGLGAETQYF. This chain links TRBV5-1 with TRBJ2-5; 8 bases match TRBD2. In germline, CDR1 is SGHRS, CDR2 YFSETQ. The J segment lost 5 bases and the V segment lost 1 base, leaving 10 bases of the junction unmatched. There are 16 residues in the CDR3.

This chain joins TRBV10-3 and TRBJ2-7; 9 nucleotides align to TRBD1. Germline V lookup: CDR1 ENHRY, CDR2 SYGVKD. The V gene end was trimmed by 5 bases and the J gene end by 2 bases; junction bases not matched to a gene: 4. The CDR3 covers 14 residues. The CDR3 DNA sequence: TGTGCCATCAGTTCCGGACAGGGGACCTACGAGCAGTACTTC. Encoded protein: CAISSGQGTYEQYF.

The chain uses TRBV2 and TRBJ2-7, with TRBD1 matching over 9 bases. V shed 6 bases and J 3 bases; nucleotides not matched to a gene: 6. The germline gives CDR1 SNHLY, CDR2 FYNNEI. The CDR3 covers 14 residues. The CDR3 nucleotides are TGTGCCAGCAGCAGACAGGGGGTGCGCTACGAGCAGTACTTC. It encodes CASSRQGVRYEQYF.

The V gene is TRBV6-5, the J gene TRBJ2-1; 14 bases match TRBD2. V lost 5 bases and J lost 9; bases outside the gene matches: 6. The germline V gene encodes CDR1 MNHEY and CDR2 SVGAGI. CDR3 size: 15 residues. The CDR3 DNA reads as TGTGCCAGCAGTATGACTAGCGGGGGGGGAGGTGAGCAGTTCTTC. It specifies CASSMTSGGGGEQFF.

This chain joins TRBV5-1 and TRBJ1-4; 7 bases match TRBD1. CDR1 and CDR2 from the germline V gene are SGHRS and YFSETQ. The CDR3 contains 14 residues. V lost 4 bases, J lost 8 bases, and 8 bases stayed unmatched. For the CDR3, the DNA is TGCGCCAGCAGCCCGATTCAGGGGGGAGAAAAACTGTTTTTT. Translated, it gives CASSPIQGGEKLFF.